The next 21 T cell receptor beta chains were all read from a single sample in a study of cytomegalovirus exposure and HLA in healthy donors. The PCR had 60 Vbeta and 13 Jbeta primers. This table comes from immunoSEQ multiplex PCR, and its TCRdb copy is limited to in-frame clones, with some not included. The sample records 110,000 to 150,000 clones, around 85% being singletons. Sequences were obtained from PBMCs. Source of these receptors: a woman aged 50 to 65 in good health and CMV-seropositive.

V gene TRBV6-5 combines with J gene TRBJ1-3; the match to TRBD1 covers 7 bases. V was pared by 2 bases and J by 4 bases, with 2 bases of the junction left unmatched. This CDR3 has 14 amino acids. Germline CDR1 MNHEY, CDR2 SVGAGI. CDR3 bases: TGTGCCAGCAGTTACAGGGGGCAAGGAAACACCATATATTTT. It codes for CASSYRGQGNTIYF.

The chain carries TRBV10-3 and TRBJ1-4, with 9 nucleotides matching TRBD1. Trimming removed 11 bases from V and 11 bases from J; junction bases left unmatched: 15. CDR1 is ENHRY, CDR2 SYGVKD, per germline. CDR3 size: 14 residues. This CDR3 reads CAPTGGTGGGKLFF. The CDR3 nucleotides read TGTGCCCCGACAGGGGGGACCGGGGGAGGCAAACTGTTTTTT.

The J gene is TRBJ1-4, the V gene TRBV6-5; D is ambiguous. With 6 bases removed from V and 6 bases from J, the gap between germline ends came to 14 bases. Germline CDR1 and CDR2: MNHEY and SVGAGI. The CDR3 has 14 residues. The CDR3 nucleotides are TGTGCCAGCAGGTTGGGCACCGATTATGAAAAACTGTTTTTT. Translated: CASRLGTDYEKLFF.

The rearrangement links TRBV5-1 to TRBJ2-5; TRBD1 matches 9 bases. The length of the CDR3 is 14 residues. J gave up 4 bases and V 4 bases, and 5 bases lay outside the gene matches. Germline CDR1 SGHRS, CDR2 YFSETQ. In DNA, the CDR3 is TGCGCCAGCAGCAGGACAGGGGTTGGAGAGACCCAGTACTTC. It codes for CASSRTGVGETQYF.

The chain employs TRBV5-4 and TRBJ2-7, with 7 nucleotides matching TRBD2. The germline V gene encodes CDR1 SGHNT and CDR2 YYREEE (reference sequence). The CDR3 covers 16 residues. The junction had 9 bases not matched to a gene; V was cut back by 2 bases and J by 1 base. For the CDR3, the DNA is TGTGCCAGCAGCTTAGGGCGGGGGTTACTTTCCTACGAGCAGTACTTC. Encoded protein: CASSLGRGLLSYEQYF.

V is TRBV5-1 and J is TRBJ2-3; D is ambiguous. The CDR3 runs 17 residues. Trimming removed 0 bases from V and 2 bases from J, with 16 bases in between. Germline V gene sequence: CDR1 SGHRS, CDR2 YFSETQ. CDR3 sequence (DNA): TGCGCCAGCAGCTTGGGTGTGTCCTCGGTCCTCACAGATACGCAGTATTTT. Protein sequence: CASSLGVSSVLTDTQYF.

This clone was recorded only once. The chain couples TRBV6-5 to TRBJ1-4; D may be TRBD1 (5 bases). This CDR3 has 12 amino acids. The germline V and J ends were trimmed by 9 bases and 4 bases, with 9 bases remaining between them. CDR1 and CDR2 (germline): MNHEY, SVGAGI. DNA of the CDR3: TGTGCCAGTCGGGGGGGTAATGAAAAACTGTTTTTT. This codes for CASRGGNEKLFF.

As for this clone: Sequence at one end of the junction differs from germline and may be a read error. This chain joins TRBV6-5 and TRBJ2-7; TRBD1 aligns across 7 bases. Looked up from germline, CDR1 is MNHEY and CDR2 is SVGAGI. The CDR3 loop spans 16 amino acids. CDR3 loop: CTSSYSAGTASYEQYF. CDR3 bases: TGTACCAGCAGTTACTCAGCCGGGACAGCTTCCTACGAGCAGTACTTC.

This clone has only a few counts. V gene TRBV2 combines with J gene TRBJ2-3; TRBD2 aligns across 8 bases. V lost 5 bases, J lost 6 bases, and 7 bases stayed unmatched. This CDR3 comprises 14 residues. Germline V CDR1 and CDR2: SNHLY, FYNNEI. The CDR3 region is CASSYTSGADTQYF. CDR3 nucleotides: TGTGCCAGCAGTTATACTAGCGGAGCGGATACGCAGTATTTT.

The chain carries TRBV19 and TRBJ1-6; TRBD1 is a possible D gene (5 bases). From germline, CDR1 is LNHDA and CDR2 SQIVND (reference sequence). There are 12 residues in the CDR3. V shed 6 bases and J shed 14 bases, with 14 bases lying between them. This chain's CDR3 is CASRGDPGTLHF. The CDR3 DNA is TGTGCCAGTAGAGGGGATCCTGGAACCCTCCACTTT. Complete variable domain (other parts from reference TRBV19 and TRBJ1-6): DGGITQSPKYLFRKEGQNVTLSCEQNLNHDAMYWYRQDPGQGLRLIYYSQIVNDFQKGDIAEGYSVSREKKESFPLTVTSAQKNPTAFYLCASRGDPGTLHFGNGTRLTVT.

J is TRBJ2-7 and V is TRBV4-1, with 11 bases identical to TRBD2. The CDR3 length is 14 residues. Germline CDR1 and CDR2: MGHRA and YSYEKL. J was trimmed by 3 bases and V by 2 bases; bases with no gene match: 0. CDR3 sequence reads: CASSQLAGGYEQYF. CDR3 DNA: TGCGCCAGCAGCCAACTAGCGGGGGGCTACGAGCAGTACTTC.

The genes are TRBV18 and TRBJ2-5; 12 bases agree with TRBD2. Germline V gene data show CDR1 as KGHSH and CDR2 as LQKENI. The CDR3 length is 15 residues. The ends lost 4 bases at V and 9 bases at J; junction bases unmatched: 9. This CDR3 is CASSLPTSGGPPQYF. CDR3 in DNA: TGTGCCAGCTCACTTCCGACTAGCGGGGGCCCCCCCCAGTACTTC.

This chain uses TRBV9 with TRBJ2-5; D is uncertain. The CDR3 is made up of 13 amino acids. The germline V and J ends were trimmed by 1 base and 0 bases, with 4 bases remaining between them. Germline V gene sequence: CDR1 SGDLS, CDR2 YYNGEE. The CDR3 bases are TGTGCCAGCAGCGTAAGCGACCAAGAGACCCAGTACTTC. This codes for CASSVSDQETQYF.

The chain uses TRBV2 and TRBJ1-3; tentative D call: TRBD1 (5 bases). Trimming pared 6 bases from V and 0 bases from J, leaving 15 bases between. CDR3 length: 16 residues. CDR1 and CDR2 from the germline V gene are SNHLY and FYNNEI. The CDR3, as DNA: TGTGCCAGCAGGGCGAGGGGCGGGAGCTCTGGAAACACCATATATTTT. This gives the protein CASRARGGSSGNTIYF. Together with reference TRBV2 and TRBJ1-3, the CDR3 gives the full variable domain: EPEVTQTPSHQVTQMGQEVILRCVPISNHLYFYWYRQILGQKVEFLVSFYNNEISEKSEIFDDQFSVERPDGSNFTLKIRSTKLEDSAMYFCASRARGGSSGNTIYFGEGSWLTVV.

The chain is built from TRBV7-9 and TRBJ1-1; D remains ambiguous. The germline V gene has CDR1 SEHNR and CDR2 FQNEAQ (reference sequence). The CDR3 has 14 amino acids. V was shortened by 2 bases and J by 4 bases, with 11 bases between the two germline ends. The CDR3 DNA sequence: TGTGCCAGCAGCTTACCCCCCGGGGTCACTGAAGCTTTCTTT. It codes for CASSLPPGVTEAFF.

The DNA of the CDR3 is TGTGCCACCCTCCGCCGGGGGGTCATGAACACCGGGGAGCTGTTTTTT. Its protein product is CATLRRGVMNTGELFF. The chain joins TRBV15 to TRBJ2-2, with TRBD2 matching over 7 bases. The CDR3 runs 16 residues. Germline CDR1 reads LNHNV; CDR2 reads YYDKDF (reference sequence). Trimming at V came to 8 bases and at J to 1 base, leaving 10 bases not matched to a gene. The variable domain in full, with the rest retrieved from reference TRBV15 and TRBJ2-2, is DAMVIQNPRYQVTQFGKPVTLSCSQTLNHNVMYWYQQKSSQAPKLLFHYYDKDFNNEADTPDNFQSRRPNTSFCFLDIRSPGLGDTAMYLCATLRRGVMNTGELFFGEGSRLTVL.

About this clone itself: Germline is not matched at one junction end, which may reflect a read error. The rearrangement joins TRBV7-2 to TRBJ2-7, with 13 bases lining up with TRBD2. The CDR3 runs 16 residues. Germline V gene data show CDR1 as SGHTA and CDR2 as FQGNSA. CDR3 in DNA: TGTGCCAGCAGCCGAACTAGCGGGGGGGCTTCCTCCGAGCAGTACTTC. It translates to CASSRTSGGASSEQYF.

The rearrangement joins TRBV5-1 to TRBJ2-6; weak D call: TRBD2 (6 bases). V was pared by 1 base and J by 0 bases, with 11 bases between. Germline V lookup: CDR1 SGHRS, CDR2 YFSETQ. This CDR3 contains 17 residues. The CDR3 sequence: CASSLLAGSSGANVLTF. The DNA for the CDR3 is TGCGCCAGCAGCTTGCTCGCGGGGAGCTCTGGGGCCAACGTCCTGACTTTC.

The rearrangement links TRBV27 to TRBJ2-7; TRBD2 is a possible D gene (6 bases). Germline values: CDR1 MNHEY, CDR2 SMNVEV (reference sequence). Trimming pared 7 bases from V and 6 bases from J, leaving 22 bases between. The CDR3 spans 15 residues. The CDR3 DNA is TGTGCCAGCAACACGCACACGGGACTTGGTATCGAGCAGTACTTC. Translating gives CASNTHTGLGIEQYF.

V and J are TRBV7-2 and TRBJ1-1; weak D call: TRBD1 (5 bases). Germline V gene sequence: CDR1 SGHTA, CDR2 FQGNSA. This CDR3 contains 14 residues. The V end lost 3 bases, the J end lost 4 bases, and 12 bases lay between the germline ends. DNA of the CDR3: TGTGCCAGCAGCTTTTTCCAGGGAGGCACTGAAGCTTTCTTT. It codes for CASSFFQGGTEAFF.

The V gene is TRBV9, the J gene TRBJ1-1, with 7 bases identical to TRBD1. Germline V gene sequence: CDR1 SGDLS, CDR2 YYNGEE. The CDR3 spans 13 residues. J lost 7 bases, V lost 3 bases, and 6 bases had no gene match. CDR3 in amino acids: CASSDGTALEAFF. The CDR3 DNA sequence: TGTGCCAGCAGCGATGGGACAGCCCTTGAAGCTTTCTTT.